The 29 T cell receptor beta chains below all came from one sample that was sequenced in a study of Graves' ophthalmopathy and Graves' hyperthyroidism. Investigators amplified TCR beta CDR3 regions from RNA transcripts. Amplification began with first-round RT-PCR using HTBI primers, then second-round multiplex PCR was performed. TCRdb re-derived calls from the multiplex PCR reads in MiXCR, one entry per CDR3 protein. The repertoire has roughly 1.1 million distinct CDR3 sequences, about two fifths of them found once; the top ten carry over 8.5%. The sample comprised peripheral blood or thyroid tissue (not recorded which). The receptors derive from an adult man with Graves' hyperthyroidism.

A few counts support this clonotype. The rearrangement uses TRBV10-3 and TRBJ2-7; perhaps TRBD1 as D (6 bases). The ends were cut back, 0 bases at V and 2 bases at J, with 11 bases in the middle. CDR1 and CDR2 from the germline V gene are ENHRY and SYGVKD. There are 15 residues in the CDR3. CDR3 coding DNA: TGTGCCATCAGTGAGTCGGCAGGGGCGGCCTACGAGCAGTACTTC. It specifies CAISESAGAAYEQYF.

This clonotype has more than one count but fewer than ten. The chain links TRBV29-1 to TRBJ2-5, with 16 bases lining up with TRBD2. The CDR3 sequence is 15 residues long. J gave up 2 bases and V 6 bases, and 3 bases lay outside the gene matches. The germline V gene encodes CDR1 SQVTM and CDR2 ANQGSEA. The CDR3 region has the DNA TGCAGCGTCGGGACTAGCGGGGGGGCGCAAGAGACCCAGTACTTC. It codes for CSVGTSGGAQETQYF.

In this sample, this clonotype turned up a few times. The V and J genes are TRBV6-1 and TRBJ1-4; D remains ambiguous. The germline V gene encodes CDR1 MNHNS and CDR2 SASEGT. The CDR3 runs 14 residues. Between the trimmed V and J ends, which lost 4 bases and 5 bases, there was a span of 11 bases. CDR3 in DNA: TGTGCCAGCAGTGCGACGGTGAAGAATGAAAAACTGTTTTTT. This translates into CASSATVKNEKLFF.

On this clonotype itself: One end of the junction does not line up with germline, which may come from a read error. CDR3 residues: CASSEMVGLNQPQHF. As DNA, the CDR3 is TGTGCCAGCAGTGAAATGGTGGGTCTCAATCAGCCCCAGCATTTT. The chain recombines TRBV10-3 with TRBJ1-5; no definite D call. This CDR3 contains 15 residues. CDR1 and CDR2 (germline): ENHRY, SYGVKD.

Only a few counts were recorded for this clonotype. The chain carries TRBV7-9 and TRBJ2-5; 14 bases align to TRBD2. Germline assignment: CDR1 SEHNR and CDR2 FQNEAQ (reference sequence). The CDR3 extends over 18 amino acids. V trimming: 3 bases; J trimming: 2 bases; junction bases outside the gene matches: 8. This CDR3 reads CASSFLIGTSGGQETQYF. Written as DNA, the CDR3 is TGTGCCAGCAGCTTTCTAATAGGGACTAGCGGGGGACAAGAGACCCAGTACTTC.

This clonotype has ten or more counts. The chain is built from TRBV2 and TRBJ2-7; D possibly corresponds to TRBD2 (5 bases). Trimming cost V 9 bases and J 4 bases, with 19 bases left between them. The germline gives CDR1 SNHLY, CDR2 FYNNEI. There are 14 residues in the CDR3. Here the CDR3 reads CARADPRLSYEQYF. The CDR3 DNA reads TGTGCCAGAGCGGACCCCAGGTTGTCTTACGAGCAGTACTTC. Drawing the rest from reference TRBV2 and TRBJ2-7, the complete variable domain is EPEVTQTPSHQVTQMGQEVILRCVPISNHLYFYWYRQILGQKVEFLVSFYNNEISEKSEIFDDQFSVERPDGSNFTLKIRSTKLEDSAMYFCARADPRLSYEQYFGPGTRLTVT.

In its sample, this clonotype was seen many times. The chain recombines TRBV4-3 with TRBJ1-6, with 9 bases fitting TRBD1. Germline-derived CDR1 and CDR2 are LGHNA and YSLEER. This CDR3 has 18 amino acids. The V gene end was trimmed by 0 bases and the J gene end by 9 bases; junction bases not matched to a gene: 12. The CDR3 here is CASSQEEAGTGISSPLHF. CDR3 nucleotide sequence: TGCGCCAGCAGCCAAGAAGAGGCCGGGACAGGGATCAGTTCACCCCTCCACTTT.

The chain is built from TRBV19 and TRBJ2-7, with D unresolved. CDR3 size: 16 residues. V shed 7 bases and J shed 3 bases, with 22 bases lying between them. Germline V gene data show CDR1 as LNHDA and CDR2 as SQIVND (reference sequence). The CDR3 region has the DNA TGTGCCAGTACCGTCTCCGGCCGGAACGGTGACTACGAGCAGTACTTC. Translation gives CASTVSGRNGDYEQYF.

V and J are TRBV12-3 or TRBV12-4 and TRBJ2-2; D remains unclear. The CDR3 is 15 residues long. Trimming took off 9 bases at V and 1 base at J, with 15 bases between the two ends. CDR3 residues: CASAFTVQNTGELFF. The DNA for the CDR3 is TGTGCCAGTGCCTTCACGGTCCAGAACACCGGGGAGCTGTTTTTT.

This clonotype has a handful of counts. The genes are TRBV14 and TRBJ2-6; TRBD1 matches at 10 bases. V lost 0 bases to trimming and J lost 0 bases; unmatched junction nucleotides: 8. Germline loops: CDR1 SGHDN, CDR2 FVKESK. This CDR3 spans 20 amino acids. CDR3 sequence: CASSQERTGGLHSGANVLTF. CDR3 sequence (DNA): TGTGCCAGCAGCCAAGAAAGGACAGGGGGGCTCCACTCTGGGGCCAACGTCCTGACTTTC.

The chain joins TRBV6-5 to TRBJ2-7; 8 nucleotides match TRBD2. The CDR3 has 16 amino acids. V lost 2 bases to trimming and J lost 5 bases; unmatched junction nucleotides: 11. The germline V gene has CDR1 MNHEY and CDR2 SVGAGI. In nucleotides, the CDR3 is TGTGCCAGCAGTTACCTCCCGACAGGACTAGCCGACGAGCAGTACTTC. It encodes CASSYLPTGLADEQYF.

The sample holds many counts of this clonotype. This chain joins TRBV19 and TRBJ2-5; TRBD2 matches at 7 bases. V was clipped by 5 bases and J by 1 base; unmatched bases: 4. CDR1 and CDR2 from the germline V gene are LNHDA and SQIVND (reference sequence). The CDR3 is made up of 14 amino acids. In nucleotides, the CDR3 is TGTGCCAGTAGTCGGGCTAGCGGCCAAGAGACCCAGTACTTC. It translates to CASSRASGQETQYF.

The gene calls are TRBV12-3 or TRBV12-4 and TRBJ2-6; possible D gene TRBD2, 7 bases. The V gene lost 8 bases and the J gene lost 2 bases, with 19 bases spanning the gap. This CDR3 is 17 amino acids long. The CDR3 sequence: CASSRGAELAGANVLTF. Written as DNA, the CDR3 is TGTGCCAGCTCCCGGGGGGCTGAGTTAGCTGGGGCCAACGTCCTGACTTTC.

CDR3 bases: TGCGCCAGCAGCTTTAGCGGGACGGCTAATGAAAAACTGTTTTTT. Its translation: CASSFSGTANEKLFF. V is TRBV5-1 and J is TRBJ1-4, with D tentatively TRBD1 (5 bases). The germline V gene encodes CDR1 SGHRS and CDR2 YFSETQ. The V gene lost 2 bases and the J gene lost 3 bases, with 11 bases spanning the gap. This CDR3 has 15 amino acids.

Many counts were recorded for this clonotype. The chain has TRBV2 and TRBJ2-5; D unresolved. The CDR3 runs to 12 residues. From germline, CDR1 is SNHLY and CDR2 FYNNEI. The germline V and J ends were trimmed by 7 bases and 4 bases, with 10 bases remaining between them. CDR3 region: CASTRKGETQYF. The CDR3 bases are TGTGCCAGCACACGGAAAGGAGAGACCCAGTACTTC.

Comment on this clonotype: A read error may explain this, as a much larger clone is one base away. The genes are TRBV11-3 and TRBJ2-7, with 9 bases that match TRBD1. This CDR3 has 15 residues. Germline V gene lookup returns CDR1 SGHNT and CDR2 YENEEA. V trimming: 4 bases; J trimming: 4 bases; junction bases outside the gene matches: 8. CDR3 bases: TGTGCCAGCAGCTCGCCCGGGACAGGGTTTTACGAGCAGTACTTC. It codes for CASSSPGTGFYEQYF.

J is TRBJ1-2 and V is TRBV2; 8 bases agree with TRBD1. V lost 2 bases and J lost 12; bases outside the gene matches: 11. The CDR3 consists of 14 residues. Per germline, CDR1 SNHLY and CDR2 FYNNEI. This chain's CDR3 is CASSEHRGSIGNTF. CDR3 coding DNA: TGTGCCAGCAGTGAACACAGGGGGTCGATTGGAAACACCTTC.

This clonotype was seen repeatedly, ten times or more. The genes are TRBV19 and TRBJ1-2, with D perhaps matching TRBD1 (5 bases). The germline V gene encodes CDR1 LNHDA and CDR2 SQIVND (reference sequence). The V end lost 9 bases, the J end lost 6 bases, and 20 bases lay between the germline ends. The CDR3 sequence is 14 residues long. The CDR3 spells CARSTVEWCHGYTF. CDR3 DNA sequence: TGTGCCAGGTCGACAGTAGAGTGGTGTCATGGCTACACCTTC.

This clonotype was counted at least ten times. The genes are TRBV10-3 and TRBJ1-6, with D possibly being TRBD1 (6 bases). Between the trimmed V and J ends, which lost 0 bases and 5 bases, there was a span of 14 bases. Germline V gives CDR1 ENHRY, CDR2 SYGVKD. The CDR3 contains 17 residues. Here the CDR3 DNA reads TGTGCCATCAGTGAGTCGGGGGGGGGCCCTGATAATTCACCCCTCCACTTT. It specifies CAISESGGGPDNSPLHF.

The CDR3 spells CSAPERTSGGNEQFF. The CDR3 region has the DNA TGCAGTGCCCCGGAAAGGACTAGCGGGGGCAATGAGCAGTTCTTC. V usage is TRBV20-1 and J usage is TRBJ2-1; TRBD2 matches at 13 bases. V lost 6 bases to trimming and J lost 6 bases; unmatched junction nucleotides: 8. CDR3 length: 15 residues. Germline V lookup: CDR1 DFQATT, CDR2 SNEGSKA (reference sequence).

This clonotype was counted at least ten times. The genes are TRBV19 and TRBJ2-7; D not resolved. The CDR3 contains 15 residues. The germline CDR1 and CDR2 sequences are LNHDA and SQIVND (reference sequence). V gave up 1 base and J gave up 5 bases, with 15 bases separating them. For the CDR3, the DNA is TGTGCCAGTAGTATAGGAGGCCCTCGCCCCAACGAGCAGTACTTC. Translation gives CASSIGGPRPNEQYF.

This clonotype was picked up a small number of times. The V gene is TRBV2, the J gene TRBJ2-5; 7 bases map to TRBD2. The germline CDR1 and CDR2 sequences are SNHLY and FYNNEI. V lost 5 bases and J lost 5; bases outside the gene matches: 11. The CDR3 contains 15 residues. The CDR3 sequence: CASSNTGGSLETQYF. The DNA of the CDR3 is TGTGCCAGCAGTAACACGGGGGGAAGTTTGGAGACCCAGTACTTC.

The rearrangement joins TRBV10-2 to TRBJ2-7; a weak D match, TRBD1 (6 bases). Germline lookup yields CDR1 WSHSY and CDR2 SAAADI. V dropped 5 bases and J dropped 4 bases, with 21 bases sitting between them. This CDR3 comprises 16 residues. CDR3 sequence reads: CASSLSRRQAAYEQYF. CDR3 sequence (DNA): TGCGCCAGCAGTTTATCCAGAAGACAGGCGGCTTACGAGCAGTACTTC.

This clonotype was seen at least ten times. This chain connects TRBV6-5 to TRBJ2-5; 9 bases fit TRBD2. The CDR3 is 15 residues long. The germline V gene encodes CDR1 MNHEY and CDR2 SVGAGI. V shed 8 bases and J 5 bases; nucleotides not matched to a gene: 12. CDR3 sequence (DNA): TGTGCCAGCCGGTTTGCGGGGGGGAGTCAGGAGACCCAGTACTTC. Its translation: CASRFAGGSQETQYF.

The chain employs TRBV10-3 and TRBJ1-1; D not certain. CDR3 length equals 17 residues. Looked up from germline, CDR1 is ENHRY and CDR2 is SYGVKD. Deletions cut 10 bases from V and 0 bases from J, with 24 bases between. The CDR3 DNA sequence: TGTGCCAGCAGAAGTTACGGCGGCAGTAGGATGAACACTGAAGCTTTCTTT. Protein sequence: CASRSYGGSRMNTEAFF.

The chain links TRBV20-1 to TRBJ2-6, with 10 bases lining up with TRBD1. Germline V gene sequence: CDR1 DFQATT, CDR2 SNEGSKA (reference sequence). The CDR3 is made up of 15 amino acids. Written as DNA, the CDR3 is TGCAGCTTTGGGACAGGGGCCTCTGGGGCCAACGTCCTGACTTTC. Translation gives CSFGTGASGANVLTF.

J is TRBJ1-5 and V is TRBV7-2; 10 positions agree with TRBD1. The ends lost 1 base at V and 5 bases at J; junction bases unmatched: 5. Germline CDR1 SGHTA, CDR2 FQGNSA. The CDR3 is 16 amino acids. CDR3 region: CASSLDSGTGDQPQHF. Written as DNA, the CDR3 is TGTGCCAGCAGCTTAGATTCCGGGACAGGGGATCAGCCCCAGCATTTT.

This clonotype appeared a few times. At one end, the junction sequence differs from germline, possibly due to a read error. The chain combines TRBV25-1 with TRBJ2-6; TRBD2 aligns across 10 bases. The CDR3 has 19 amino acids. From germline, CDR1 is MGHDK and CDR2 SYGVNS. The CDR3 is CASSESSGRISSGANVLTF. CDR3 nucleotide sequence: TGTGCCAGCAGCGAATCTAGCGGGAGAATCTCTTCTGGGGCCAACGTCCTGACTTTC. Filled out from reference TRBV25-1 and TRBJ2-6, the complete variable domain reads EADIYQTPRYLVIGTGKKITLECSQTMGHDKMYWYQQDPGMELHLIHYSYGVNSTEKGDLSSESTVSRIRTEHFPLTLESARPSHTSQYLCASSESSGRISSGANVLTFGAGSRLTVL.

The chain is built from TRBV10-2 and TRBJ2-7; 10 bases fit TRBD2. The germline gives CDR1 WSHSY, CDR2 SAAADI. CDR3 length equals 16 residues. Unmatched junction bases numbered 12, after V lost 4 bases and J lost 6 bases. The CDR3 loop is CASSAGPSGSVREQYF. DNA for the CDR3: TGCGCCAGCAGTGCCGGACCTAGCGGGAGTGTCCGCGAGCAGTACTTC.